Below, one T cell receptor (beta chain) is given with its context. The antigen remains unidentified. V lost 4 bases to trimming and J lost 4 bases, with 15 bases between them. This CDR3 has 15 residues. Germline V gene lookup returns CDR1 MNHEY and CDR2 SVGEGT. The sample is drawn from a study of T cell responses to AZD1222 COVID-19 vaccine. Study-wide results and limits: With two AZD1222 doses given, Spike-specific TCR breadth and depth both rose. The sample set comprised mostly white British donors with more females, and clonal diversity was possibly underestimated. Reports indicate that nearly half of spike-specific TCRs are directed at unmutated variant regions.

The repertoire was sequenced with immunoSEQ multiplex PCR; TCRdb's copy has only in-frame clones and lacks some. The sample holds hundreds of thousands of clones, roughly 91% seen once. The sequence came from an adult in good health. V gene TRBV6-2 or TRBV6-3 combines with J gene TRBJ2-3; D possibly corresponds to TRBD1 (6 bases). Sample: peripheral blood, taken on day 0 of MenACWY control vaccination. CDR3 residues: CASSSQGKSADTQYF. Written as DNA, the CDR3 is TGTGCCAGCAGTTCACAGGGAAAGAGCGCAGATACGCAGTATTTT.